The 29 T cell receptor beta chains presented below share a single source sample, sequenced in a study of glioma-infiltrating T cells after dendritic cell vaccination. The table came from immunoSEQ multiplex PCR; TCRdb's copy has only in-frame clones and leaves some out. The table shows about 36,000 clones, with approximately 84% occurring only once. The specimen was blood, collected before dendritic cell vaccination. The source of these receptors is a human donor with glioblastoma.

This chain joins TRBV9 and TRBJ1-1; D remains unclear. With 2 bases removed from V and 4 bases from J, the gap between germline ends came to 9 bases. CDR1 SGDLS and CDR2 YYNGEE come from the germline V gene. The CDR3 extends over 13 amino acids. The CDR3: CASSVAASTEAFF. The CDR3 bases are TGTGCCAGCAGCGTGGCAGCGAGCACTGAAGCTTTCTTT.

This clone was found once. The chain employs TRBV4-3 and TRBJ2-5; D perhaps matches TRBD1 (6 bases). CDR3 size: 16 residues. The V end lost 3 bases, the J end lost 5 bases, and 19 bases lay between the germline ends. Germline V lookup: CDR1 LGHNA, CDR2 YSLEER. CDR3 sequence: CASSHKINRDMETQYF. The CDR3, as DNA: TGCGCCAGCAGCCACAAAATCAACAGGGATATGGAGACCCAGTACTTC.

This clone came up once. This rearrangement joins TRBV7-9 to TRBJ1-1, with a possible D match to TRBD1 (5 bases). The CDR3 runs 15 residues. Germline V gene lookup returns CDR1 SEHNR and CDR2 FQNEAQ (reference sequence). Trimming left V 2 bases short and J 6 bases short, with 16 bases between. CDR3 protein: CASSLNIGGRSEAFF. The CDR3, as DNA: TGTGCCAGCAGCTTAAATATTGGGGGGAGGTCTGAAGCTTTCTTT.

In this sample, this clone turned up once. V is TRBV11-3 and J is TRBJ1-1, with D possibly being TRBD1 (6 bases). The CDR3 consists of 18 residues. V was cut by 0 bases and J by 0 bases, with 17 bases left in between. Germline V CDR1 and CDR2: SGHNT, YENEEA. CDR3 residues: CASSLDPGGLWMNTEAFF. In DNA, the CDR3 is TGTGCCAGCAGCTTAGATCCGGGGGGGCTTTGGATGAACACTGAAGCTTTCTTT.

This clone was recorded only once. The CDR3 protein is CASSPPDSRTDTQYF. Here the CDR3 DNA reads TGTGCCAGCTCACCACCGGACAGTCGCACAGATACGCAGTATTTT. The chain is built from TRBV18 and TRBJ2-3, with D possibly matching TRBD1 (6 bases). V lost 0 bases to trimming and J lost 1 base, with 8 bases between them. From germline, CDR1 is KGHSH and CDR2 LQKENI. This CDR3 is built from 15 residues.

The J gene is TRBJ1-6, the V gene TRBV4-3; 8 positions agree with TRBD1. The J segment lost 6 bases and the V segment lost 8 bases, leaving 3 bases of the junction unmatched. The CDR3 sequence is 13 residues long. Germline values: CDR1 LGHNA, CDR2 YSLEER. The CDR3 region has the DNA TGCGCCAGCGGGGACAGGAGTAATTCACCCCTCCACTTT. Protein: CASGDRSNSPLHF.

The V gene is TRBV5-4, the J gene TRBJ2-5; 9 bases align to TRBD2. CDR1 is SGHNT, CDR2 YYREEE, per germline (reference sequence). After removal of 0 bases from V and 2 bases from J, the junction contained 2 bases not matched to a gene. The CDR3 has 15 residues. The CDR3 protein is CASSLGLAEQETQYF. The CDR3 DNA follows: TGTGCCAGCAGCTTGGGACTAGCGGAGCAAGAGACCCAGTACTTC. Filled out from reference TRBV5-4 and TRBJ2-5, the complete variable domain reads ETGVTQSPTHLIKTRGQQVTLRCSSQSGHNTVSWYQQALGQGPQFIFQYYREEENGRGNFPPRFSGLQFPNYSSELNVNALELDDSALYLCASSLGLAEQETQYFGPGTRLLVL.

The chain has TRBV4-1 and TRBJ2-1, with a weak D call TRBD2 (7 bases). V dropped 0 bases and J dropped 10 bases, with 16 bases sitting between them. The germline V gene has CDR1 MGHRA and CDR2 YSYEKL. The CDR3 runs 15 residues. The CDR3 DNA reads TGCGCCAGCAGCCAAGATGACTTCGGGGGGCGGGAGCAGTTCTTC. This translates into CASSQDDFGGREQFF.

The V gene is TRBV28, the J gene TRBJ1-1; 8 bases match TRBD1. V trimming: 8 bases; J trimming: 6 bases; junction bases outside the gene matches: 14. Germline CDR1 is MDHEN and CDR2 is SYDVKM. The CDR3 spans 15 residues. The CDR3 DNA reads TGTGCCAGCGGCCGGACAGGGCCTTCGGGTCCTGAAGCTTTCTTT. Translated: CASGRTGPSGPEAFF.

In DNA form, the CDR3 reads TGCGCCAGCAGCCAAGATCCCACAGGGCACTCACCCCTCCACTTT. This translates into CASSQDPTGHSPLHF. This rearrangement joins TRBV4-3 to TRBJ1-6, with D maybe TRBD1 (6 bases). Trimming took 0 bases from V and 10 from J, leaving 13 bases between them. The CDR3 is 15 amino acids. The germline V gene encodes CDR1 LGHNA and CDR2 YSLEER.

The chain links TRBV9 to TRBJ1-1; 10 positions match TRBD1. Germline values: CDR1 SGDLS, CDR2 YYNGEE. V lost 4 bases to trimming and J lost 1 base; unmatched junction nucleotides: 7. The CDR3 has 16 residues. The CDR3 nucleotides are TGTGCCAGCAGCCCCCGACAGGGGGCCCGGAACACTGAAGCTTTCTTT. Residues: CASSPRQGARNTEAFF.

V gene TRBV10-1 combines with J gene TRBJ2-7; D unclear. The CDR3 is 14 residues long. V gave up 0 bases and J gave up 6 bases, with 12 bases separating them. Germline loops: CDR1 WNHNN, CDR2 SYGVQD (reference sequence). The CDR3 DNA reads TGCGCCAGCAGTGAGTCGTCTGCTAATCGCGAGCAGTACTTC. Residues: CASSESSANREQYF.

This clone was counted a single time. J is TRBJ1-4 and V is TRBV11-2; TRBD1 aligns across 8 bases. This CDR3 is built from 13 residues. The germline CDR1 and CDR2 sequences are SGHAT and FQNNGV. V lost 4 bases, J lost 15 bases, and 10 bases stayed unmatched. In DNA, the CDR3 is TGTGCCAGCAGCTCAGCAAGGACAGGGTATTTGTTTTTT. This gives the protein CASSSARTGYLFF.

CDR3 in DNA: TGCGCCAGCAGCATCTCTCCGGGACAGGGGAAACGAGCTTTCTTT. This encodes CASSISPGQGKRAFF. The J gene is TRBJ1-1, the V gene TRBV5-1; 10 bases fit TRBD1. The CDR3 runs 15 residues. V was clipped by 4 bases and J by 10 bases; unmatched bases: 13. Germline assignment: CDR1 SGHRS and CDR2 YFSETQ. Using reference TRBV5-1 and TRBJ1-1 for the parts outside the CDR3, the full variable domain is KAGVTQTPRYLIKTRGQQVTLSCSPISGHRSVSWYQQTPGQGLQFLFEYFSETQRNKGNFPGRFSGRQFSNSRSEMNVSTLELGDSALYLCASSISPGQGKRAFFGQGTRLTVV.

J is TRBJ2-1 and V is TRBV7-2, with a weak D call TRBD2 (5 bases). The CDR3 runs 16 residues. From germline, CDR1 is SGHTA and CDR2 FQGNSA. Trimming took off 0 bases at V and 0 bases at J, with 9 bases between the two ends. CDR3 nucleotide sequence: TGTGCCAGCAGCTTAGCCGTGGGGAGCTCCTACAATGAGCAGTTCTTC. Amino acid sequence: CASSLAVGSSYNEQFF.

Remarks on this clone: One end of the junction does not line up with germline, which may come from a read error. V gene TRBV5-1 combines with J gene TRBJ2-6, with a tentative D call TRBD1 (5 bases). Per germline, CDR1 SGHRS and CDR2 YFSETQ. The CDR3 contains 16 residues. CDR3 nucleotide sequence: TGCGCCAGCAGCTGCAACAGTAACTCTGGGGCCAACGTCCCGACTTTC. Protein: CASSCNSNSGANVPTF.

V and J are TRBV28 and TRBJ2-3; 9 bases line up with TRBD1. CDR3 length: 15 amino acids. J was trimmed by 0 bases and V by 10 bases; bases with no gene match: 8. CDR1 is MDHEN, CDR2 SYDVKM, per germline. The CDR3 DNA sequence: TGTGCCACACACAGGACAGGGGCTAGCACAGATACGCAGTATTTT. It yields the protein CATHRTGASTDTQYF.

This chain uses TRBV5-1 with TRBJ2-7; 9 bases are a match to TRBD1. CDR1 and CDR2 from the germline V gene are SGHRS and YFSETQ. The CDR3 totals 15 residues. V shed 2 bases, J shed 2 bases, and the junction held 5 bases outside the gene matches. CDR3: CASSLNRGPAYEQYF. CDR3 coding DNA: TGCGCCAGCAGCTTAAACAGGGGGCCAGCCTACGAGCAGTACTTC.

This sequence joins TRBV4-1 and TRBJ1-5; no clear D. Germline CDR1 MGHRA, CDR2 YSYEKL. The CDR3 runs 13 residues. Trimming cost V 0 bases and J 3 bases, with 3 bases left between them. The CDR3 DNA reads TGCGCCAGCAGCCAAGACTACAATCAGCCCCAGCATTTT. It specifies CASSQDYNQPQHF.

The V and J genes are TRBV2 and TRBJ2-7; 7 bases line up with TRBD2. The CDR3 runs 16 residues. Germline trimming cut 0 bases from V and 1 base from J; bases unmatched to any gene: 6. Germline V gene data show CDR1 as SNHLY and CDR2 as FYNNEI. CDR3 amino acids: CASSEALADNSYEQYF. The CDR3 nucleotides are TGTGCCAGCAGTGAAGCGCTAGCGGACAATTCCTACGAGCAGTACTTC.

Only one count was recorded for this clone. This chain connects TRBV6-5 to TRBJ1-1, with TRBD1 as a possible D gene (6 bases). The CDR3 totals 14 residues. The V and J ends lost 6 bases and 2 bases respectively, with 13 bases between them. Germline CDR1 is MNHEY and CDR2 is SVGAGI. For the CDR3, the DNA is TGTGCCAGCAGGGACCGACAGGCTAACACTGAAGCTTTCTTT. It yields the protein CASRDRQANTEAFF.

This clone has only a few counts. The chain links TRBV29-1 to TRBJ1-2, with D unresolved. The germline CDR1 and CDR2 sequences are SQVTM and ANQGSEA. Trimming pared 2 bases from V and 4 bases from J, leaving 11 bases between. The CDR3 totals 13 residues. The CDR3 sequence is CSVEMGRIYGYTF. Here the CDR3 DNA reads TGCAGCGTTGAAATGGGGAGAATCTATGGCTACACCTTC. Together with reference TRBV29-1 and TRBJ1-2, the CDR3 gives the full variable domain: SAVISQKPSRDICQRGTSLTIQCQVDSQVTMMFWYRQQPGQSLTLIATANQGSEATYESGFVIDKFPISRPNLTFSTLTVSNMSPEDSSIYLCSVEMGRIYGYTFGSGTRLTVV.

The chain recombines TRBV5-5 with TRBJ2-7; D is perhaps TRBD1 (5 bases). The CDR3 length is 15 residues. From germline, CDR1 is SGHKS and CDR2 YYEKEE (reference sequence). V lost 1 base and J 0 bases, leaving 11 bases between the germline ends. Here the CDR3 reads CASSLLWQGSYEQYF. CDR3 sequence (DNA): TGTGCCAGCAGCTTGTTGTGGCAGGGCTCCTACGAGCAGTACTTC.

This chain links TRBV7-9 with TRBJ1-2; no definite D call. Germline lookup yields CDR1 SEHNR and CDR2 FQNEAQ (reference sequence). This CDR3 spans 11 amino acids. V was trimmed by 7 bases and J by 6 bases, leaving 9 bases between them. The CDR3 loop is CASTQADGYTF. In DNA form, the CDR3 reads TGTGCCAGCACCCAGGCAGATGGCTACACCTTC. The whole variable domain, remainder taken from reference TRBV7-9 and TRBJ1-2, is DTGVSQNPRHKITKRGQNVTFRCDPISEHNRLYWYRQTLGQGPEFLTYFQNEAQLEKSRLLSDRFSAERPKGSFSTLEIQRTEQGDSAMYLCASTQADGYTFGSGTRLTVV.

DNA of the CDR3: TGTGCCAGCAGCCAAGAGCGGTCGATAGCTTACGAGCAGTACTTC. It codes for CASSQERSIAYEQYF. The J gene is TRBJ2-7, the V gene TRBV4-2; no clear D. The CDR3 is made up of 15 amino acids. Germline assignment: CDR1 LGHNA and CDR2 YNFKEQ. The germline V and J ends were trimmed by 0 bases and 4 bases, with 13 bases remaining between them.

The J gene is TRBJ1-6, the V gene TRBV2, with TRBD1 matching over 7 bases. CDR3 length: 13 residues. Germline CDR1 SNHLY, CDR2 FYNNEI. V lost 8 bases, J lost 9 bases, and 7 bases stayed unmatched. In nucleotides, the CDR3 is TGTGCCAGCCTACAGGGGTCGGGTTCACCCCTCCACTTT. It translates to CASLQGSGSPLHF.

CDR3: CAIKPQEGPFWGYTF. As DNA, the CDR3 is TGTGCCATCAAACCCCAAGAGGGTCCCTTCTGGGGCTACACCTTC. The V gene is TRBV10-3, the J gene TRBJ1-2, with D uncertain. CDR3 length equals 15 residues. V shed 7 bases and J shed 8 bases, with 23 bases lying between them. Germline-derived CDR1 and CDR2 are ENHRY and SYGVKD.

This rearrangement joins TRBV9 to TRBJ1-2, with TRBD1 matching over 7 bases. Germline trimming cut 3 bases from V and 6 bases from J; bases unmatched to any gene: 5. This CDR3 contains 13 residues. Per the germline V gene, CDR1 is SGDLS and CDR2 is YYNGEE. CDR3 region: CASSAIGGHGYTF. The CDR3 region has the DNA TGTGCCAGCAGCGCCATAGGGGGCCATGGCTACACCTTC.

The V and J genes are TRBV5-6 and TRBJ2-7; perhaps TRBD1 as D (6 bases). V was clipped by 2 bases and J by 9 bases, with 9 bases between them. The germline gives CDR1 SGHDT, CDR2 YYEEEE. This CDR3 has 11 residues. The CDR3 here is CASSLGGMQYF. In nucleotides, the CDR3 is TGTGCCAGCAGCTTAGGGGGTATGCAGTACTTC.